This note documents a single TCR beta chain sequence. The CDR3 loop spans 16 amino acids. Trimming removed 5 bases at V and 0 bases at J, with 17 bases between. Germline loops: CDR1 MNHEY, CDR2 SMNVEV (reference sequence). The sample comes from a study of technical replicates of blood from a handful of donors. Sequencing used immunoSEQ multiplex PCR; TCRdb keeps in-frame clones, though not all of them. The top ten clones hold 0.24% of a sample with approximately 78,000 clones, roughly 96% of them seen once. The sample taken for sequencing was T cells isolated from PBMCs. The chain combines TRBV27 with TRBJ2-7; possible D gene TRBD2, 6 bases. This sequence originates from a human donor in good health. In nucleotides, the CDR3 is TGTGCCAGCAGTCCCGATGCGAGGCGGGACTCCTACGAGCAGTACTTC. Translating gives CASSPDARRDSYEQYF.